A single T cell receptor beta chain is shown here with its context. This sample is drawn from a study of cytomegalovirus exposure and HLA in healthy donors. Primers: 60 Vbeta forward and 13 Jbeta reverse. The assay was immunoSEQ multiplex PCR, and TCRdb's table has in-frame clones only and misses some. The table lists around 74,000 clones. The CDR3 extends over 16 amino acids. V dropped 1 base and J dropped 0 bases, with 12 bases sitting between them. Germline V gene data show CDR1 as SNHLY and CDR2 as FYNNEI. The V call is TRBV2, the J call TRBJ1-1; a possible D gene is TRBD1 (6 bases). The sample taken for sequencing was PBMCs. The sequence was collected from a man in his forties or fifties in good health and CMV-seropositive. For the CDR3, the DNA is TGTGCCAGCAGTGAAGAAGGGGGGGAAATGAACACTGAAGCTTTCTTT. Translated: CASSEEGGEMNTEAFF.